These 24 T cell receptor beta chains were sequenced from one sample in a study of blood T cell repertoires in COVID-19. Here immunoSEQ multiplex PCR was the method, and the copy in TCRdb shows in-frame clones only, minus some. The top ten clones hold under 5.5% of a sample with approximately 230,000 clones, 70% to 85% of them seen once. The sequenced sample was peripheral blood. The receptors were sampled from a woman older than 75 with active or convalescent COVID-19.

Details on this clone: Its ends do not fully match the called genes, so a read error is possible. The chain couples TRBV19 to TRBJ1-1; TRBD1 aligns across 8 bases. CDR1 LNHDA and CDR2 SQIVND come from the germline V gene (reference sequence). CDR3 length equals 13 residues. CDR3 region: CASSKDRGSEAFF. For the CDR3, the DNA is TGTGCCAGTAGTAAAGACAGGGGCTCTGAGGCTTTCTTT.

This sequence joins TRBV5-1 and TRBJ1-2, with 10 positions matching TRBD1. The CDR3 is 14 residues long. V lost 0 bases, J lost 6 bases, and 2 bases stayed unmatched. Germline CDR1 and CDR2: SGHRS and YFSETQ. In DNA form, the CDR3 reads TGCGCCAGCAGCTTGGGAGGGACAGGGGATGGCTACACCTTC. Translation: CASSLGGTGDGYTF.

The chain joins TRBV7-9 to TRBJ1-2, with D uncertain. Trimming pared 1 base from V and 3 bases from J, leaving 9 bases between. Germline values: CDR1 SEHNR, CDR2 FQNEAQ (reference sequence). The CDR3 loop spans 14 amino acids. CDR3 sequence (DNA): TGTGCCAGCAGCTTAGACGCGGTGCACTATGGCTACACCTTC. The encoded protein is CASSLDAVHYGYTF.

The chain links TRBV11-2 to TRBJ1-1, with TRBD1 as a possible D gene (6 bases). This CDR3 is 14 amino acids long. The germline V gene encodes CDR1 SGHAT and CDR2 FQNNGV. Trimming cost V 5 bases and J 5 bases, with 15 bases left between them. Here the CDR3 reads CASSPYRVETEAFF. The CDR3 DNA reads as TGTGCCAGCAGCCCGTACAGGGTAGAAACTGAAGCTTTCTTT. The full variable domain, in which reference TRBV11-2 and TRBJ1-1 provide the parts outside the CDR3, is EAGVAQSPRYKIIEKRQSVAFWCNPISGHATLYWYQQILGQGPKLLIQFQNNGVVDDSQLPKDRFSAERLKGVDSTLKIQPAKLEDSAVYLCASSPYRVETEAFFGQGTRLTVV.

This clone came up a few times. V is TRBV28 and J is TRBJ1-2, with 10 bases that match TRBD1. Germline CDR1 and CDR2: MDHEN and SYDVKM. The CDR3 loop spans 15 amino acids. The J segment lost 5 bases and the V segment lost 4 bases, leaving 7 bases of the junction unmatched. CDR3: CASSSRGQGLYGYTF. The CDR3 region has the DNA TGTGCCAGCAGTTCTAGGGGACAGGGGTTATATGGCTACACCTTC.

This clone was found once. The chain employs TRBV4-2 and TRBJ1-2; 9 nucleotides align to TRBD1. The CDR3 extends over 19 amino acids. V was clipped by 2 bases and J by 3 bases; unmatched bases: 16. Looked up from germline, CDR1 is LGHNA and CDR2 is YNFKEQ. Here the CDR3 DNA reads TGTGCCAGCAGCCAATACGCCGGGGCCCCGGGACAGGGTGACTATGGCTACACCTTC. This sequence encodes CASSQYAGAPGQGDYGYTF.

This clone was seen only once. The chain links TRBV3-1 (or the pseudogene TRBV3-2) to TRBJ1-1, with 11 bases that match TRBD1. This CDR3 has 15 residues. Germline CDR1 and CDR2: LGHDT and YNNKEL (reference sequence). The junction had 2 bases not matched to a gene; V was cut back by 1 base and J by 4 bases. Here the CDR3 reads CASSQVGTGGTEAFF. CDR3 bases: TGTGCCAGCAGCCAAGTGGGGACAGGGGGCACTGAAGCTTTCTTT.

The J gene is TRBJ2-1, the V gene TRBV4-2, with 9 bases matching TRBD2. The CDR3 extends over 17 amino acids. CDR1 and CDR2 (germline): LGHNA, YNFKEQ. With 1 base clipped from V and 5 bases from J, the junction kept 9 bases outside the gene matches. As DNA, the CDR3 is TGTGCCAGCAGCCAAGTTGTGGCGGGAGGGACTAACAATGAGCAGTTCTTC. It encodes CASSQVVAGGTNNEQFF.

V and J are TRBV6-1 and TRBJ2-7; maybe TRBD2 (5 bases). This CDR3 spans 15 amino acids. V was shortened by 2 bases and J by 0 bases, with 11 bases between the two germline ends. CDR1 and CDR2 from the germline V gene are MNHNS and SASEGT. In DNA, the CDR3 is TGTGCCAGCAGTGAACATGCGGGTTACTCCTACGAGCAGTACTTC. Its translation is CASSEHAGYSYEQYF.

V is TRBV30 and J is TRBJ2-7; D might be TRBD1 (7 bases). Germline lookup yields CDR1 GTSNPN and CDR2 SVGIG (reference sequence). V lost 1 base and J 6 bases, leaving 10 bases between the germline ends. The CDR3 is made up of 12 amino acids. This CDR3 reads CAWSGQGGEQYF. CDR3 in DNA: TGTGCCTGGAGTGGACAGGGAGGCGAGCAGTACTTC.

The count of this clone is one. V usage is TRBV9 and J usage is TRBJ2-2; 7 positions match TRBD1. Looked up from germline, CDR1 is SGDLS and CDR2 is YYNGEE. The CDR3 is 15 amino acids. V shed 0 bases, J shed 8 bases, and the junction held 7 bases outside the gene matches. CDR3 residues: CASSVGGRGFGELFF. Written as DNA, the CDR3 is TGTGCCAGCAGCGTAGGAGGCAGGGGGTTTGGGGAGCTGTTTTTT.

J is TRBJ1-5 and V is TRBV19, with a possible D match to TRBD1 (6 bases). V lost 3 bases and J 6 bases, leaving 9 bases between the germline ends. This CDR3 region has 13 residues. Germline loops: CDR1 LNHDA, CDR2 SQIVND (reference sequence). The CDR3 DNA sequence: TGTGCCAGTAGTATGGGGGGGCGTCAGCCCCAGCATTTT. Translating it yields CASSMGGRQPQHF.

The chain is built from TRBV28 and TRBJ1-2; no clear D gene. The length of the CDR3 is 13 residues. Trimming pared 8 bases from V and 2 bases from J, leaving 12 bases between. The germline V gene encodes CDR1 MDHEN and CDR2 SYDVKM. The CDR3 DNA follows: TGTGCCAGCCGGGATGGACGGAACTATGGCTACACCTTC. Amino acids: CASRDGRNYGYTF.

The chain joins TRBV19 to TRBJ2-2; D is unclear. The CDR3 loop spans 15 amino acids. In germline, CDR1 is LNHDA, CDR2 SQIVND (reference sequence). Trimming removed 7 bases at V and 0 bases at J, with 12 bases between. Here the CDR3 DNA reads TGTGCCAGTAAATCCCAGGCCGCGAACACCGGGGAGCTGTTTTTT. It translates to CASKSQAANTGELFF.

This chain joins TRBV6-5 and TRBJ2-1; tentatively, D is TRBD1 (6 bases). Germline CDR1 MNHEY, CDR2 SVGAGI. Trimming took off 0 bases at V and 0 bases at J, with 9 bases between the two ends. The CDR3 spans 16 residues. The CDR3: CASSYSTGYSYNEQFF. CDR3 in DNA: TGTGCCAGCAGTTACTCCACAGGGTACTCCTACAATGAGCAGTTCTTC.

The chain employs TRBV2 and TRBJ2-3, with D uncertain. The CDR3 runs 15 residues. Between the trimmed V and J ends, which lost 8 bases and 0 bases, there was a span of 15 bases. Germline loops: CDR1 SNHLY, CDR2 FYNNEI. As DNA, the CDR3 is TGTGCCAGCGTTGAGCTAAAACCTAGCACAGATACGCAGTATTTT. Translation gives CASVELKPSTDTQYF.

The V call is TRBV5-1, the J call TRBJ1-1; tentatively, D is TRBD1 (5 bases). Germline lookup yields CDR1 SGHRS and CDR2 YFSETQ. Trimming stripped 0 bases from V and 1 base from J, with 13 bases between. This CDR3 is built from 16 residues. The CDR3 region is CASSLGEGPRNTEAFF. The CDR3 DNA sequence: TGCGCCAGCAGCTTGGGGGAGGGACCTAGGAACACTGAAGCTTTCTTT.

The rearrangement uses TRBV6-4 and TRBJ2-1, with 8 bases aligning to TRBD2. This CDR3 has 15 residues. Germline V lookup: CDR1 MRHNA, CDR2 SNTAGT. The V gene end was trimmed by 2 bases and the J gene end by 4 bases; junction bases not matched to a gene: 4. In nucleotides, the CDR3 is TGTGCCAGCAGTGACGGCCAGCGGGAGTACAATGAGCAGTTCTTC. Translation gives CASSDGQREYNEQFF.

This clone has just a few counts. J is TRBJ1-5 and V is TRBV4-2; D is uncertain. V was trimmed by 6 bases and J by 5 bases, leaving 8 bases between them. The CDR3 is 12 amino acids. The germline V gene has CDR1 LGHNA and CDR2 YNFKEQ. The CDR3: CASSRTDQPQHF. The CDR3 bases are TGTGCCAGCAGTCGTACGGATCAGCCCCAGCATTTT.

The V call is TRBV14, the J call TRBJ2-1; TRBD2 matches 7 bases. Unmatched junction bases numbered 6, after V lost 2 bases and J lost 8 bases. The CDR3 loop spans 14 amino acids. Germline V CDR1 and CDR2: SGHDN, FVKESK. The CDR3 region has the DNA TGTGCCAGCAGCCAAAGGCGGGAGAGCGATGAGCAGTTCTTC. Translated, it gives CASSQRRESDEQFF. The entire variable domain, with the rest obtained from reference TRBV14 and TRBJ2-1, is as follows: EAGVTQFPSHSVIEKGQTVTLRCDPISGHDNLYWYRRVMGKEIKFLLHFVKESKQDESGMPNNRFLAERTGGTYSTLKVQPAELEDSGVYFCASSQRRESDEQFFGPGTRLTVL.

A single count supports this clone. This chain uses TRBV18 with TRBJ1-1; no clear D. CDR1 is KGHSH and CDR2 is LQKENI in the germline V gene. The CDR3 contains 15 residues. Trimming took 1 base from V and 4 from J, leaving 13 bases between them. CDR3 in DNA: TGTGCCAGCTCACCACGGCGGGAGAGGAGCACTGAAGCTTTCTTT. Amino acids: CASSPRRERSTEAFF. Variable domain in full (rest from reference TRBV18 and TRBJ1-1): NAGVMQNPRHLVRRRGQEARLRCSPMKGHSHVYWYRQLPEEGLKFMVYLQKENIIDESGMPKERFSAEFPKEGPSILRIQQVVRGDSAAYFCASSPRRERSTEAFFGQGTRLTVV.

V and J are TRBV3-1 (or the pseudogene TRBV3-2) and TRBJ2-7, with 8 bases fitting TRBD2. The length of the CDR3 is 15 residues. The V and J ends lost 1 base and 2 bases, in that order; junction bases with no gene match: 4. Germline CDR1 LGHDT, CDR2 YNNKEL (reference sequence). The CDR3 nucleotides are TGTGCCAGCAGCCAAGGGACTAGCCGGCCCTACGAGCAGTACTTC. Translation gives CASSQGTSRPYEQYF.

The chain is built from TRBV12-3 or TRBV12-4 and TRBJ1-1; no definite D call. The CDR3 consists of 12 residues. The V gene lost 3 bases and the J gene lost 12 bases, with 14 bases spanning the gap. The CDR3 spells CASSFLGGETFF. The DNA of the CDR3 is TGTGCCAGCAGTTTTCTGGGCGGGGAGACTTTCTTT.

This chain joins TRBV6-5 and TRBJ2-3; tentative D call: TRBD2 (5 bases). CDR1 and CDR2 (germline): MNHEY, SVGAGI. Trimming took 8 bases from V and 1 from J, leaving 10 bases between them. The CDR3 extends over 13 amino acids. The CDR3 is CASWLAGTDTQYF. The CDR3 DNA sequence: TGTGCCAGCTGGCTAGCCGGCACAGATACGCAGTATTTT.